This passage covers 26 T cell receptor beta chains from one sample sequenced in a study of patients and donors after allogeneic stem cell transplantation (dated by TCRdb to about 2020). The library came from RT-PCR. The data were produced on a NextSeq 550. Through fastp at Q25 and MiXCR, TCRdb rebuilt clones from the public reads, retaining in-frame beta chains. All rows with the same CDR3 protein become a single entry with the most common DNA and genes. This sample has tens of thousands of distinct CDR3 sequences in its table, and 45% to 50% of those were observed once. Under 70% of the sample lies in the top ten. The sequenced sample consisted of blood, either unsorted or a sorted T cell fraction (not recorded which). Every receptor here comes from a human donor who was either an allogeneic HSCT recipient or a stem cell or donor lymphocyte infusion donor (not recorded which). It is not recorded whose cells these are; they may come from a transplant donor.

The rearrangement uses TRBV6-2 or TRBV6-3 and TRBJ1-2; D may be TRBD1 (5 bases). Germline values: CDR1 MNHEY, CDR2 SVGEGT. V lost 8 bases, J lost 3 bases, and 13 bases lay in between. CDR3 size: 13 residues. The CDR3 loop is CASDRGLDYGYTF. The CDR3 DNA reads TGTGCCAGCGACCGGGGACTCGACTATGGCTACACCTTC.

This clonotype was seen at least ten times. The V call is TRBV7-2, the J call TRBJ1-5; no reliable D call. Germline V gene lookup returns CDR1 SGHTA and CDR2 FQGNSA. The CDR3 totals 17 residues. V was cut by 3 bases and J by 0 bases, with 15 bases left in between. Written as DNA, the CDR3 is TGTGCCAGCAGCTTTTGGAGCTCAGAATATAGCAATCAGCCCCAGCATTTT. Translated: CASSFWSSEYSNQPQHF.

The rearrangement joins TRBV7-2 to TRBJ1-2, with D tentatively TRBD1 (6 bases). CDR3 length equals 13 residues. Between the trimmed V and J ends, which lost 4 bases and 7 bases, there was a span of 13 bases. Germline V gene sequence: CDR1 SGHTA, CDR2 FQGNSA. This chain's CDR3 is CASSSVGGGGYTF. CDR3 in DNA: TGTGCCAGCAGCTCAGTGGGGGGCGGTGGCTACACCTTC.

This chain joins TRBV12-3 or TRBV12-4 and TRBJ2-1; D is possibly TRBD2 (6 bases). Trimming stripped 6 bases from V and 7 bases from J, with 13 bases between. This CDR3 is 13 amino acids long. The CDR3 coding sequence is TGTGCCAGCAGCGCGGGACTCTGGAATGAGCAGTTCTTC. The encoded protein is CASSAGLWNEQFF.

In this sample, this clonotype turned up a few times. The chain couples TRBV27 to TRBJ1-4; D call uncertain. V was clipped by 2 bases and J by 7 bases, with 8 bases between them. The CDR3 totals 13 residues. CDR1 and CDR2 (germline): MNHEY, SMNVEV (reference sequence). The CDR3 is CASSLIPGEKLFF. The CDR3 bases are TGTGCCAGCAGTTTAATTCCTGGTGAAAAACTGTTTTTT.

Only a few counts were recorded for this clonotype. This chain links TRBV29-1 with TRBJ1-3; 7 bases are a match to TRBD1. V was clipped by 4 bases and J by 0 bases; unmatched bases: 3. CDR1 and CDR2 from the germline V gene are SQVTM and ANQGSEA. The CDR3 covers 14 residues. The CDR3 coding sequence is TGCAGCGTTGTACAGGGGATCTCTGGAAACACCATATATTTT. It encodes CSVVQGISGNTIYF.

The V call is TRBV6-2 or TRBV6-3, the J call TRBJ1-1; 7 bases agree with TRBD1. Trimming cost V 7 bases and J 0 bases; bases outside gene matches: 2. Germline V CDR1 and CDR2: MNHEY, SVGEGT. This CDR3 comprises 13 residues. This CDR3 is CASKDRLNTEAFF. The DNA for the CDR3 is TGTGCCAGCAAGGACAGGCTGAACACTGAAGCTTTCTTT.

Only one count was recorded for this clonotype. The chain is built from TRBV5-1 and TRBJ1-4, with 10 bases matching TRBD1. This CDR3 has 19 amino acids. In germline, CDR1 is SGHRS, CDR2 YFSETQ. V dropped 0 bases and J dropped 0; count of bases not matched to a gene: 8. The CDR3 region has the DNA TGCGCCAGCAGCTTGGATACCGGGACAGGGGAACCAACTAATGAAAAACTGTTTTTT. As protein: CASSLDTGTGEPTNEKLFF.

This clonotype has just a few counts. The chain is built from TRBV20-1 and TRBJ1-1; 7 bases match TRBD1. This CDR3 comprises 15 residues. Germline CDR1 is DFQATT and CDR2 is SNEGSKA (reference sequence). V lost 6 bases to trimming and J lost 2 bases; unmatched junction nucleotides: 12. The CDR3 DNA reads TGCAGTGCCCTAAGACCTGGACAGGTAAACACTGAAGCTTTCTTT. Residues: CSALRPGQVNTEAFF.

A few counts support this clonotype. CDR3: CASSPDREKVGTEAFF. The CDR3 DNA is TGTGCCAGCAGTCCCGACAGGGAGAAAGTAGGCACTGAAGCTTTCTTT. This chain connects TRBV12-3 or TRBV12-4 to TRBJ1-1, with 7 bases matching TRBD1. The V gene end was trimmed by 5 bases and the J gene end by 4 bases; junction bases not matched to a gene: 13. This CDR3 has 16 amino acids.

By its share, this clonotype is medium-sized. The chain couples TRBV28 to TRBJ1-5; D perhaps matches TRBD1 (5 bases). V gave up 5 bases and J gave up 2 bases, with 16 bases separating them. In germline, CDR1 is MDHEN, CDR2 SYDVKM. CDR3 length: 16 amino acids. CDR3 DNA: TGTGCCAGCAGTGTAATACAGGAGACACGCAATCAGCCCCAGCATTTT. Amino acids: CASSVIQETRNQPQHF.

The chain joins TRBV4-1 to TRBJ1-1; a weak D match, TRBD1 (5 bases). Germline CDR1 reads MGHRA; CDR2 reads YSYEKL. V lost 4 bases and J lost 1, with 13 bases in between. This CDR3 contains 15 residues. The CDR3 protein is CASSPGPGPNTEAFF. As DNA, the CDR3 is TGCGCCAGCAGCCCGGGGCCGGGACCGAACACTGAAGCTTTCTTT.

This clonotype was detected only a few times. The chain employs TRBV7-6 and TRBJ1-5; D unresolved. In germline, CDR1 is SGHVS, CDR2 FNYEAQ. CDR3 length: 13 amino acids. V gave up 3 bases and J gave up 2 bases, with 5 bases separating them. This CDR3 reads CASSFEGNQPQHF. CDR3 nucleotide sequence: TGTGCCAGCAGCTTTGAAGGCAATCAGCCCCAGCATTTT. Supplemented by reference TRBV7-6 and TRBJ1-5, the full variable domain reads GAGVSQSPRYKVTKRGQDVALRCDPISGHVSLYWYRQALGQGPEFLTYFNYEAQQDKSGLPNDRFSAERPEGSISTLTIQRTEQRDSAMYRCASSFEGNQPQHFGDGTRLSIL.

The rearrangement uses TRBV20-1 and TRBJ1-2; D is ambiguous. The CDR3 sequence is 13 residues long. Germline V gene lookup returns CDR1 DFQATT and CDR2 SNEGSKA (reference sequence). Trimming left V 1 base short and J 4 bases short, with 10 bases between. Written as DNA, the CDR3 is TGCAGTGCTAGAGGACCAGAAGTCTATGGCTACACCTTC. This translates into CSARGPEVYGYTF.

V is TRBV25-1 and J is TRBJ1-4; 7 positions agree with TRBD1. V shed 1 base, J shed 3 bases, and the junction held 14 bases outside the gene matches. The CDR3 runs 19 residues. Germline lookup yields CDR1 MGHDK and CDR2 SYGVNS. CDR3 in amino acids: CASSESANQGGSANEKLFF. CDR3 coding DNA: TGTGCCAGCAGTGAATCCGCCAACCAGGGGGGATCGGCTAATGAAAAACTGTTTTTT.

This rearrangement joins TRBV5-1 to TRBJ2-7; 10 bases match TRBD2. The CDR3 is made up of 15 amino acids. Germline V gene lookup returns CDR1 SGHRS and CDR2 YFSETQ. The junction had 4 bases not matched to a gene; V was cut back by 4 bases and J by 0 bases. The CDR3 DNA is TGCGCCAGCAGCCCGCTAGCGGGAGCCTCCTACGAGCAGTACTTC. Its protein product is CASSPLAGASYEQYF.

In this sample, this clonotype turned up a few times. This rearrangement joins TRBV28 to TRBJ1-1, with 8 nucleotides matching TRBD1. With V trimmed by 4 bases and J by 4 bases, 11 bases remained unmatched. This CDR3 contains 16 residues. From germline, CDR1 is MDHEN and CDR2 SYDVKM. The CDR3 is CASSSHPTGVGTEAFF. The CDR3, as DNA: TGTGCCAGCAGTTCTCACCCGACAGGGGTGGGCACTGAAGCTTTCTTT. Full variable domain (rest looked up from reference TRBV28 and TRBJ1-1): DVKVTQSSRYLVKRTGEKVFLECVQDMDHENMFWYRQDPGLGLRLIYFSYDVKMKEKGDIPEGYSVSREKKERFSLILESASTNQTSMYLCASSSHPTGVGTEAFFGQGTRLTVV.

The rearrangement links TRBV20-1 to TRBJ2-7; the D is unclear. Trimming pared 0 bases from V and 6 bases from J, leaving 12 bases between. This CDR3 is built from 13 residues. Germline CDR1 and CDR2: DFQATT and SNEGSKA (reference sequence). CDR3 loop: CSARDKAPSEQYF. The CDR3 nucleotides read TGCAGTGCTAGAGATAAGGCACCGTCCGAGCAGTACTTC.

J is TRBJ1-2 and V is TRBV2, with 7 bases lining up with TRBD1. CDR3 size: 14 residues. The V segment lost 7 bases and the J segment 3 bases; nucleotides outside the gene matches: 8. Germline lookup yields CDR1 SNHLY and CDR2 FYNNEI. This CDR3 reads CASTRGDSYYGYTF. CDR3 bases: TGTGCCAGCACCCGTGGGGACAGCTACTATGGCTACACCTTC.

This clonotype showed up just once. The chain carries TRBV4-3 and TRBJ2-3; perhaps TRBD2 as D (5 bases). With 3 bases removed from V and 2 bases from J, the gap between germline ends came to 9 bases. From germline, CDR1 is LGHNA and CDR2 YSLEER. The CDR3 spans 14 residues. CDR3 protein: CASSQEASTDTQYF. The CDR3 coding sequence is TGCGCCAGCAGCCAGGAGGCATCCACAGATACGCAGTATTTT.

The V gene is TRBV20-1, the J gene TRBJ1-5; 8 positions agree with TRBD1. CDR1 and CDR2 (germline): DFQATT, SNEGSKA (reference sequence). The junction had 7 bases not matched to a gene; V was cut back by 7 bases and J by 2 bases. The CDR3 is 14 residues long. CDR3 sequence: CSGKTGARNQPQHF. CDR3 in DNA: TGCAGTGGAAAGACAGGGGCTCGCAATCAGCCCCAGCATTTT.

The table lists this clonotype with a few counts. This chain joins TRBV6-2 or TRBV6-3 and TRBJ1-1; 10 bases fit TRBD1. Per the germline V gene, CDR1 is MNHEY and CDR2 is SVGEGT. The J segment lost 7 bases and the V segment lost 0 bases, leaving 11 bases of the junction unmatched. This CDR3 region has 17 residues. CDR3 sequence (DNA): TGTGCCAGCAGTTACTCGATGGGGACAGGGGTACCGGATGAAGCTTTCTTT. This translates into CASSYSMGTGVPDEAFF.

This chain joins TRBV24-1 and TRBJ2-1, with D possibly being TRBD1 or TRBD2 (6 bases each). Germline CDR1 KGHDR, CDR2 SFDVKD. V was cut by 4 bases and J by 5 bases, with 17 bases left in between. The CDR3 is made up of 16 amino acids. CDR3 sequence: CATSDPKGGLNNEQFF. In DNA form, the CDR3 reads TGTGCCACCAGTGACCCCAAGGGGGGCTTGAACAATGAGCAGTTCTTC.

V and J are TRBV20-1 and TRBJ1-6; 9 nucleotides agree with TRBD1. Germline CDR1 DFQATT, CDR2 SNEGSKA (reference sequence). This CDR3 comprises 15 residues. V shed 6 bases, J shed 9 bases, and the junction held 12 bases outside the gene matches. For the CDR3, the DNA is TGCAGTGCAAAGAAGTGGACAGGGGAGGTTTCACCCCTCCACTTT. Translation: CSAKKWTGEVSPLHF.

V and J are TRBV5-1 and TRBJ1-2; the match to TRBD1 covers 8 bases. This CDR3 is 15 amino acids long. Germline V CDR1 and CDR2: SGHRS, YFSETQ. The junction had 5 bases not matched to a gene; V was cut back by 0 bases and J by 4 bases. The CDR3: CASSLEGQVSYGYTF. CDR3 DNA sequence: TGCGCCAGCAGCTTGGAGGGACAGGTTTCCTATGGCTACACCTTC.

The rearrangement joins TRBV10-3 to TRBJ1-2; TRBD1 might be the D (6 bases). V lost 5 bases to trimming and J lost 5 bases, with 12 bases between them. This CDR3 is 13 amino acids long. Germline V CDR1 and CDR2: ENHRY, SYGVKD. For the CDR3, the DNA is TGTGCCATCAGTTCCGGGACACCTTATGGCTACACCTTC. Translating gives CAISSGTPYGYTF.